The rows below give T cell receptor beta chains drawn from one sample of a study of T cell responses to AZD1222 COVID-19 vaccine. Assay: immunoSEQ multiplex PCR; the TCRdb copy retains only in-frame clones and omits some. Among about 140,000 clones listed, more than 90% were seen once. The sequenced sample was peripheral blood, obtained on day 0 of AZD1222 vaccination. These receptors were collected from an adult in good health. CDR3s include the opening cysteine and the closing phenylalanine or tryptophan. The order of the fields is D gene, J gene, V gene, clone size, CDR3 protein, CDR3 DNA. A D gene is named only where the DNA matches it firmly. Size values are once, few and many counts, or a class for expanded clones, and some rows have none.

.	TRBJ2-2	TRBV2	.	CASSGSGGELFF	TGTGCCAGCAGTGGGAGCGGCGGGGAGCTGTTTTTT
.	TRBJ2-5	TRBV24-1	.	CATSDPIQETQYF	TGTGCCACCAGTGACCCCATCCAAGAGACCCAGTACTTC
TRBD2	TRBJ2-1	TRBV2	.	CASTSGRYNEQFF	TGTGCCAGCACCAGCGGGAGATACAATGAGCAGTTCTTC
.	TRBJ2-1	TRBV24-1	once	CATSGGSNEQFF	TGTGCCACCAGTGGTGGGTCAAATGAGCAGTTCTTC
.	TRBJ2-1	TRBV10-3	.	CAISDVSFNEQFF	TGTGCCATCAGTGACGTATCCTTCAATGAGCAGTTCTTC
TRBD1	TRBJ2-5	TRBV7-9	.	CASSTGTGAQETQYF	TGTGCCAGCAGCACCGGGACAGGGGCACAAGAGACCCAGTACTTC
.	TRBJ1-3	TRBV3-1/TRBV3-2	.	CASSQDPSGNTIYF	TGTGCCAGCAGCCAAGACCCCTCTGGAAACACCATATATTTT
TRBD1	TRBJ1-4	TRBV2	.	CASSERTGIREKLFF	TGTGCCAGCAGTGAAAGGACAGGGATACGAGAAAAACTGTTTTTT
TRBD1	TRBJ1-6	TRBV7-2	few	CASRTGGMTSPLHF	TGTGCCAGCAGGACAGGGGGAATGACTTCACCCCTCCACTTT
.	TRBJ2-2	TRBV7-2	.	CASSFREVTGELFF	TGTGCCAGCAGCTTCAGGGAAGTTACCGGGGAGCTGTTTTTT
.	TRBJ1-2	TRBV6-5	.	CASSLTQGGYGYTF	TGTGCCAGCAGTTTAACACAGGGAGGCTATGGCTACACCTTC
.	TRBJ1-4	TRBV5-1	.	CASSLASHTTNEKLFF	TGCGCCAGCAGCTTGGCTAGTCACACAACTAATGAAAAACTGTTTTTT
TRBD1	TRBJ2-2	TRBV11-3	.	CASSLGQGSGELFF	TGTGCCAGCAGCTTGGGACAGGGGTCCGGGGAGCTGTTTTTT
TRBD2	TRBJ2-3	TRBV9	.	CASSVARLAGTDTQYF	TGTGCCAGCAGCGTAGCTCGGCTAGCGGGCACAGATACGCAGTATTTT
.	TRBJ2-2	TRBV24-1	.	CATSDSRDPSGETGELFF	TGTGCCACCAGTGATTCCAGGGACCCCAGCGGAGAGACCGGGGAGCTGTTTTTT
TRBD1	TRBJ2-7	TRBV5-6	.	CASSRDRGEQYF	TGTGCCAGCAGCAGGGACAGGGGCGAGCAGTACTTC
.	TRBJ1-4	TRBV12-3/TRBV12-4	once	CASSFGVTEKLFF	TGTGCCAGCAGTTTTGGGGTTACAGAAAAACTGTTTTTT
.	TRBJ1-1	TRBV5-5	once	CASSPGTNTEAFF	TGTGCCAGCAGCCCGGGGACAAATACCGAAGCTTTCTTT